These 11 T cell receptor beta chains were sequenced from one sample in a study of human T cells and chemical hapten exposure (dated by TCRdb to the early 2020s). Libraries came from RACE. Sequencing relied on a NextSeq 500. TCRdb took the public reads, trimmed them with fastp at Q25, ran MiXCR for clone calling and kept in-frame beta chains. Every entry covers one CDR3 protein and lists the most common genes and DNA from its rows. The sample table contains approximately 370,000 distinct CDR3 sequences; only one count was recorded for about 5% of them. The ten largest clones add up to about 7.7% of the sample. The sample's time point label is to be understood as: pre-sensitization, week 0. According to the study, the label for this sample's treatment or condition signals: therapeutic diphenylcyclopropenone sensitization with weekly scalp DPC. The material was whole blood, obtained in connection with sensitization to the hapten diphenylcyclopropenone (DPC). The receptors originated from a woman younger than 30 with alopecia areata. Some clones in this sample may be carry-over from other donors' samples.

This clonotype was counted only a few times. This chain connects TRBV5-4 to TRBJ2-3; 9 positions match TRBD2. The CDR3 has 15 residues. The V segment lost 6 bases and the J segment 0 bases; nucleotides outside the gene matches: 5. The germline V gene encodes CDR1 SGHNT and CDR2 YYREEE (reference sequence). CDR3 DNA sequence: TGTGCCAGCAAGAGCGGGGGGCTAAGCACAGATACGCAGTATTTT. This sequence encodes CASKSGGLSTDTQYF.

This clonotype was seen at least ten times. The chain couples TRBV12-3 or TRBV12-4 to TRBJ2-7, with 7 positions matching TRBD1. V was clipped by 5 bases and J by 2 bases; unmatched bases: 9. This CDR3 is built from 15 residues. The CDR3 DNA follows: TGTGCCAGCAGTCCTCCGAGGACAGGAGCCTACGAGCAGTACTTC. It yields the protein CASSPPRTGAYEQYF.

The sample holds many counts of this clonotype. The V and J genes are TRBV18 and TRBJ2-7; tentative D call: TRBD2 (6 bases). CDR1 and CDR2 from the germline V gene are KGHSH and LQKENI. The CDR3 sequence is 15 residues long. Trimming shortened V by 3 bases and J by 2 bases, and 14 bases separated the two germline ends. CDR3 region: CASSPAGRRTYEQYF. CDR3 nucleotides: TGTGCCAGCTCACCGGCGGGGCGCCGGACCTACGAGCAGTACTTC.

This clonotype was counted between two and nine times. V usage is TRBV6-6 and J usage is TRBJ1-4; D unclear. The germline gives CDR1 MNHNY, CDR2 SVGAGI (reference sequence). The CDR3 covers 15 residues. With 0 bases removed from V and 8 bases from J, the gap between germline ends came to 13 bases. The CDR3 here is CASSYSKTHDEKLFF. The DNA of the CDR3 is TGTGCCAGCAGTTACTCTAAGACCCACGACGAAAAACTGTTTTTT.

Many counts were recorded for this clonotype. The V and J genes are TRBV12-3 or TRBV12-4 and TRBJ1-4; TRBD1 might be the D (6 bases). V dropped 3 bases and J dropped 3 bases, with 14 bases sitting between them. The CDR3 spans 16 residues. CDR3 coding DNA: TGTGCCAGCAGTTTTGGGGGGGGCGCCGCTAATGAAAAACTGTTTTTT. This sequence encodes CASSFGGGAANEKLFF.

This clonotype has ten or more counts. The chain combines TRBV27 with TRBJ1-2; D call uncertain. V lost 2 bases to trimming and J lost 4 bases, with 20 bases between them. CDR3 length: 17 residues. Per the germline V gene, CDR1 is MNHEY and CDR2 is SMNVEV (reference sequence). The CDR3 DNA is TGTGCCAGCAGTTTAACGCCCTCCGTCCGAGGTACCTATGGCTACACCTTC. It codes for CASSLTPSVRGTYGYTF.

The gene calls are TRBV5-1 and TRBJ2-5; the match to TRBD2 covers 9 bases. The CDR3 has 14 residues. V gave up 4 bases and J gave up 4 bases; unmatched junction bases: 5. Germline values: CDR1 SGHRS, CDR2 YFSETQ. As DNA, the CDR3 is TGCGCCAGCAGCCGCGGGGGGGCTGGAGAGACCCAGTACTTC. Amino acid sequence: CASSRGGAGETQYF.

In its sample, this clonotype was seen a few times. CDR3 DNA sequence: TGTGCCAGCAGCTTGGCCGAGACCCCCTTCGGCAACACTGAAGCTTTCTTT. Translating it yields CASSLAETPFGNTEAFF. The chain couples TRBV5-6 to TRBJ1-1; D not certain. The CDR3 has 17 residues. CDR1 and CDR2 (germline): SGHDT, YYEEEE. V lost 0 bases to trimming and J lost 2 bases, with 17 bases between them.

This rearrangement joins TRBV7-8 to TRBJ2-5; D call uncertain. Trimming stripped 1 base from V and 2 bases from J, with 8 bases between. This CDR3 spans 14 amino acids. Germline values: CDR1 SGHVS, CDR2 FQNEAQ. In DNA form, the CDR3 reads TGTGCCAGCAGCTTAGGCGCAGGACAAGAGACCCAGTACTTC. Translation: CASSLGAGQETQYF.

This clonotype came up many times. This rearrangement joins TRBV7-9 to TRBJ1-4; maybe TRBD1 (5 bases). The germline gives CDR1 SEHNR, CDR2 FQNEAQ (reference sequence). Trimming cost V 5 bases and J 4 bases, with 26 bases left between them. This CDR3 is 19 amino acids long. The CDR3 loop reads CASSPTLALYRRNNEKLFF. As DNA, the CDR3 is TGTGCCAGCAGCCCCACCTTGGCCCTTTACAGGCGGAATAATGAAAAACTGTTTTTT.

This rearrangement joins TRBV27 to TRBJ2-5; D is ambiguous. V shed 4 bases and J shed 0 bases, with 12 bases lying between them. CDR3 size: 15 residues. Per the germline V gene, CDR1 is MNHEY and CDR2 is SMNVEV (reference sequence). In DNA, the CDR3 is TGTGCCAGCAGTTCAACCCGAACCTACCAAGAGACCCAGTACTTC. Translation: CASSSTRTYQETQYF.